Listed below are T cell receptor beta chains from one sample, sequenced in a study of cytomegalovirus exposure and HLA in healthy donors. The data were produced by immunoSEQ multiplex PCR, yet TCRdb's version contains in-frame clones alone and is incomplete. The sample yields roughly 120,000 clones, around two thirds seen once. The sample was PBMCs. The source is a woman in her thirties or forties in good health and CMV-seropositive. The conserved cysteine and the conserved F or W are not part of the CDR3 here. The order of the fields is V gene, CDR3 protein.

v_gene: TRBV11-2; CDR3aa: ASSLDVNGF
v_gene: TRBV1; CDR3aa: TSSQDSKWEGDTQY
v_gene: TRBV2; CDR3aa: ASILGTSRSYEQY
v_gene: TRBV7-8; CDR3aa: ASSLDPATSGRQDTQY
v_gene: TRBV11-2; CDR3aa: ASSTRLSPSYEQF
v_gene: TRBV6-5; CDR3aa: ASRQGSYGYT
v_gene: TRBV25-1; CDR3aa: ASSVGDIYEQY
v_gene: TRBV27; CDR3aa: ASSSRTSGYYNEQF
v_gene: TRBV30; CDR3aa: AWRALGARNEQF
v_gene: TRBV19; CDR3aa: ASSISHPNEKLF
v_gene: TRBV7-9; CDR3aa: ASWDRDLGSYNEQF
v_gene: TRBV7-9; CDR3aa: ASSLALAGVSYEQY
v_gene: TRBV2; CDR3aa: ASRSTGGGAKNIQY
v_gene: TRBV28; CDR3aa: ASSPEQGLNYEQY
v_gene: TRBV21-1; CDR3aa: ASSKIQNRGPVYEQY
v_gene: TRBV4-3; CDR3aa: ASSQGHRERQPQH
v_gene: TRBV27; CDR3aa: ASSSGLAADTQY
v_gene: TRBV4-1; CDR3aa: ASSLPGGAEAF
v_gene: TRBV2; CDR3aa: ANSREGRHEQY
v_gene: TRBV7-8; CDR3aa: ASSLRDRGANYGYT
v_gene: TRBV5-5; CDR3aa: ASSVLTSSYNEQF
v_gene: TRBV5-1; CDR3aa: ASRAGTAVTYEQY
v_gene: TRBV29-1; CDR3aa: SVETGIRSTEAF
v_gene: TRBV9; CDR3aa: ASSVYGGARAYEQY
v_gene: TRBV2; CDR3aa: ASRGGLDKNIQY
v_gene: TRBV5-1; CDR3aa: ASSLDRGVGETQY
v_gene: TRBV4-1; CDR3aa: ASSPPVSGRGLRSY
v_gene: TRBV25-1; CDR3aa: ASSVQGQAF
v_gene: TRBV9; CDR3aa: ASSVDGARETQY
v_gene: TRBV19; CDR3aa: ASKAQREAGDEQF
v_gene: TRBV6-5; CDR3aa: ASSKTGKNTEAF
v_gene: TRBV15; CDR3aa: ATSRGQIREGKNIQY
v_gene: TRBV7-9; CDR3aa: ASSLVGLSGSTDTQY
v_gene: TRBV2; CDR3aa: ASSYLKGADSSGANVLT
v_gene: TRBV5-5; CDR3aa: ASSLGPGSGRYEQY
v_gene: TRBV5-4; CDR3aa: ASSFEPGQGFEQY
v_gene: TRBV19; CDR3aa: ASSIHRGNQPQH
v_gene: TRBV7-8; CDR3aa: ASSLVQGSEYEQY
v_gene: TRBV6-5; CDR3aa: ASSYSHNQPQH
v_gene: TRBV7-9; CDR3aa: ASRDGLAGVETQY
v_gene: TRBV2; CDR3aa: ASRGGQGTNYGYT
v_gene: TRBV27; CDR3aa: ASSLSGGTGERYGYT
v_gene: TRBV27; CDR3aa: ASSYLGTSHNEQF
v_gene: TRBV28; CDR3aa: ASTSTLRSSYEQY
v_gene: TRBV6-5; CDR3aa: ARKEGGPNYGYT
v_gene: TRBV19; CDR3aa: ASSMGQGMSYEQY